Following are 7 T cell receptor beta chains from one sample sequenced in a study of molecular identifiers for immune sequencing clone quantification. Each CDR3 protein gets one entry after TCRdb re-called the PCR reads with MiXCR. Of some 65,000 distinct CDR3 sequences listed, about 18% are singletons. Sequenced input: naive CD8+ T cells from blood, with Jurkat cell RNA spiked in. Subset given: FACS-sorted CD8+CD4-CCR7+CD45RA+ naive T cells. The receptors derive from a human donor in good health. Some libraries in this study had Jurkat cell RNA spiked in.

In this sample, this clonotype turned up many times. This chain links TRBV7-6 with TRBJ2-7, with 7 bases matching TRBD2. The CDR3 contains 14 residues. Germline CDR1 SGHVS, CDR2 FNYEAQ. V shed 2 bases, J shed 4 bases, and the junction held 5 bases outside the gene matches. CDR3 coding DNA: TGTGCCAGCAGCTTATGGGCTAGCGGTTACGAGCAGTACTTC. The encoded protein is CASSLWASGYEQYF. Together with reference TRBV7-6 and TRBJ2-7, the CDR3 gives the full variable domain: GAGVSQSPRYKVTKRGQDVALRCDPISGHVSLYWYRQALGQGPEFLTYFNYEAQQDKSGLPNDRFSAERPEGSISTLTIQRTEQRDSAMYRCASSLWASGYEQYFGPGTRLTVT.

This clonotype was counted ten times or more. The V gene is TRBV7-9, the J gene TRBJ2-7; D is undetermined. Germline lookup yields CDR1 SEHNR and CDR2 FQNEAQ (reference sequence). V was clipped by 1 base and J by 0 bases, with 4 bases between them. The CDR3 is made up of 13 amino acids. The CDR3 is CASSLVPSYEQYF. The CDR3 nucleotides are TGTGCCAGCAGCTTAGTTCCCTCCTACGAGCAGTACTTC.

The sample holds a few counts of this clonotype. J is TRBJ2-1 and V is TRBV5-1, with 8 bases that match TRBD2. There are 16 residues in the CDR3. V was clipped by 4 bases and J by 0 bases; unmatched bases: 6. The germline CDR1 and CDR2 sequences are SGHRS and YFSETQ. The CDR3 reads CASSPKRETSYNEQFF. In nucleotides, the CDR3 is TGCGCCAGCAGCCCAAAGCGGGAGACCTCCTACAATGAGCAGTTCTTC.

As for this clonotype: Possible read error: a much larger clone is one base away. The chain is built from TRBV10-1 and TRBJ2-1; 12 bases are a match to TRBD2. CDR3 length equals 18 residues. V gave up 5 bases and J gave up 0 bases; unmatched junction bases: 8. Germline-derived CDR1 and CDR2 are WNHNN and SYGVQD (reference sequence). CDR3 loop: CASSSWTSGTSSYNEQFF. In DNA form, the CDR3 reads TGCGCCAGCAGTTCATGGACTAGCGGGACTAGCTCCTACAATGAGCAGTTCTTC.

This clonotype has ten or more counts. The gene calls are TRBV12-3 or TRBV12-4 and TRBJ1-2; D is perhaps TRBD1 (6 bases). CDR3 length: 14 amino acids. Deletions cut 5 bases from V and 4 bases from J, with 14 bases between. The CDR3 sequence: CASSPDSAIYGYTF. In DNA, the CDR3 is TGTGCCAGCAGTCCGGACAGCGCTATCTATGGCTACACCTTC.

Notes on this clonotype: This sequence may be a read error, since a much larger clone differs from it by one base. This sequence joins TRBV21-1 and TRBJ1-1. TRBV21-1 is tagged as a pseudogene. The CDR3 has 15 residues. DNA of the CDR3: TGTGCCAGCAGCAAAGCCGCGACGATGACCACTGAAGCTTTCTTT. Amino acid sequence: CASSKAATMTTEAFF.

As to this clonotype: Possible read error: a much larger clone is one base away. This chain joins TRBV5-6 and TRBJ1-5; a possible D gene is TRBD1 (5 bases). This CDR3 is built from 15 residues. CDR1 and CDR2 (germline): SGHDT, YYEEEE. CDR3 DNA sequence: TGTCCCAGCAGCCCGGGGCAGGGTGTGAGTCAGCCCCAGCATTTT. Protein product: CPSSPGQGVSQPQHF.